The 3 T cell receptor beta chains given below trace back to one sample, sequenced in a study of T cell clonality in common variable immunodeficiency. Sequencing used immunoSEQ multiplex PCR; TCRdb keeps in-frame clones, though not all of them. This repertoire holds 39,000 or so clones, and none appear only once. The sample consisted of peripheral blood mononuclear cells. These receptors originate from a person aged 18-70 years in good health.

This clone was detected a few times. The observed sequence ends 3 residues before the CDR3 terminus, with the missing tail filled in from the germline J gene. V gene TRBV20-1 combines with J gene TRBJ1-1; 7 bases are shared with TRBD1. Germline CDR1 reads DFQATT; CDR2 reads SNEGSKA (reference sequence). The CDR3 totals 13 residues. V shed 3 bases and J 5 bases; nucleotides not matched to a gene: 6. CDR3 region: CSASRGSETEAFF. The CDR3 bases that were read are TGCAGTGCTAGCAGGGGGTCGGAGACTGAA.

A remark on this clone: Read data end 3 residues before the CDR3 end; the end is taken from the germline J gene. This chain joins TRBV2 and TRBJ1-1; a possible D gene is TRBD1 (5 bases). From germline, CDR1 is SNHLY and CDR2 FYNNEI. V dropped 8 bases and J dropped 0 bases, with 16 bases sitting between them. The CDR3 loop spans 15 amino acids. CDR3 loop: CASGREGPMNTEAFF. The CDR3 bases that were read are TGTGCCAGCGGGAGGGAGGGGCCGATGAACACTGAA.

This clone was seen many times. The CDR3 reads CASSLADRGGEKLFF. CDR3 DNA, as far as it was read: TGCGCCAGCAGCTTGGCGGACAGGGGTGGTGAAAAG. The chain recombines TRBV5-1 with TRBJ2-2, with 9 bases matching TRBD1. The read ends 3 residues before the CDR3 terminus; that terminus is restored from the germline J gene. The CDR3 is 15 amino acids. Germline CDR1 and CDR2: SGHRS and YFSETQ.